The clone carrying this TCR beta chain was found many times. It was with a sample-barcoded 5' primer and a J-beta primer mix that a second PCR of roughly 7 to 12 cycles was run. TCRdb re-called the 5' RACE reads with MiXCR, one entry per CDR3 protein. The sample contains approximately 670,000 distinct CDR3 sequences, roughly 43% of which appear only once. This sample was taken from a study of blood T cells in healthy people across ages. This CDR3 has 14 amino acids. Trimming removed 10 bases from V and 0 bases from J; junction bases left unmatched: 5. Germline V gene data show CDR1 as SEHNR and CDR2 as FQNEAQ (reference sequence).

This sequence was found in a man older than 75 in good health. Sequences were obtained from blood. This chain joins TRBV7-9 and TRBJ2-1; 8 nucleotides agree with TRBD1. The chain's CDR3 is CAITGTGSYNEQFF. CDR3 DNA sequence: TGTGCCATCACCGGGACAGGCTCCTACAATGAGCAGTTCTTC.